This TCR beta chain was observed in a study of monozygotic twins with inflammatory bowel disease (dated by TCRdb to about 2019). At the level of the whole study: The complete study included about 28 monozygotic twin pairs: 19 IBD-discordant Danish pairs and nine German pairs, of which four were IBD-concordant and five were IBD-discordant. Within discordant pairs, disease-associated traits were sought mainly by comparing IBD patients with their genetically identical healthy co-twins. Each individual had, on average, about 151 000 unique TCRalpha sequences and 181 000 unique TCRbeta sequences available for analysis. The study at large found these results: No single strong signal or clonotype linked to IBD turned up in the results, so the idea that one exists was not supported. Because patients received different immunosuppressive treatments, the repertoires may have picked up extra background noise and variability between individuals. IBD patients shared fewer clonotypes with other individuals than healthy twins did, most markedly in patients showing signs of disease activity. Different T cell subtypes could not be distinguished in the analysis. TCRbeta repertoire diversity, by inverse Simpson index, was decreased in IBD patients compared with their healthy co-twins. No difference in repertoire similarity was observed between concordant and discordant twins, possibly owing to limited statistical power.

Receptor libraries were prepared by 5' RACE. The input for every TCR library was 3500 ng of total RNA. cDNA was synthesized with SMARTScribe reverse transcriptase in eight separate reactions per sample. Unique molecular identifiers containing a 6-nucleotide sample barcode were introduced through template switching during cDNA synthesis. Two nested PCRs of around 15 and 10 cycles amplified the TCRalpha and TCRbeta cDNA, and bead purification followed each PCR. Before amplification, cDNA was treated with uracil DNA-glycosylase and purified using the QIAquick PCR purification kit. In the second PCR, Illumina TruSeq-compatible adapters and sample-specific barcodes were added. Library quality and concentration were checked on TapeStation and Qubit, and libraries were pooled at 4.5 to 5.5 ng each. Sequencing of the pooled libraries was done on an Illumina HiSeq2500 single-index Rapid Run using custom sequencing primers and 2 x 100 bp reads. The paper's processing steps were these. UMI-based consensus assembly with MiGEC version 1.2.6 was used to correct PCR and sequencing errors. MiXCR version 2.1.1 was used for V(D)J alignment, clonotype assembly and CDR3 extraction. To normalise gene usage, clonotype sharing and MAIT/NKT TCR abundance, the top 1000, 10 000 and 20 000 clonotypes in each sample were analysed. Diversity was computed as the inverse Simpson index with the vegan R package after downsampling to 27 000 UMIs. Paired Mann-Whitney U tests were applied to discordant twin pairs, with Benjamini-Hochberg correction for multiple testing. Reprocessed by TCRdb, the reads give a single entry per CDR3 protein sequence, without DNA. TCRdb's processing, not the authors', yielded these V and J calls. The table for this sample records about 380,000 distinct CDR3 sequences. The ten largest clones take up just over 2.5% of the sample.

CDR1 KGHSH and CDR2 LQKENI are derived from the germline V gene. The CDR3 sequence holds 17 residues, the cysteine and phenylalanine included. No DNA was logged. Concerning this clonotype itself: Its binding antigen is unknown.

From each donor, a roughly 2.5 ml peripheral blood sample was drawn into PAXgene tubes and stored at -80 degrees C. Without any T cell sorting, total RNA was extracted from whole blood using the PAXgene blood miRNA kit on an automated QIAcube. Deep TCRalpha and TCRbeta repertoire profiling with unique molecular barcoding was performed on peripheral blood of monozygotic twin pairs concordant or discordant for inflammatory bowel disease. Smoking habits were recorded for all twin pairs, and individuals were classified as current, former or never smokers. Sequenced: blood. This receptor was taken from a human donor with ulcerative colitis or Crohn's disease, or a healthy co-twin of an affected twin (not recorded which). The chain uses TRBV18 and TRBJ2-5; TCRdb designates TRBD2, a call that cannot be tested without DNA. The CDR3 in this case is CASSPRNFAKYQETQYF. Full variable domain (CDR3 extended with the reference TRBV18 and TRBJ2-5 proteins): NAGVMQNPRHLVRRRGQEARLRCSPMKGHSHVYWYRQLPEEGLKFMVYLQKENIIDESGMPKERFSAEFPKEGPSILRIQQVVRGDSAAYFCASSPRNFAKYQETQYFGPGTRLLVL.